This TCR beta chain was sequenced in a study of CD8+CD57+ T cells in acquired aplastic anemia. This clonotype has more than one count but fewer than ten. A single base separates this from a much larger clone, so it may be a read error. There are 16 residues in the CDR3. CDR1 SGDLS and CDR2 YYNGEE come from the germline V gene. Profiles of TCR beta VDJ and CDR3 were generated from a genomic DNA template. TCRdb redid the calling of the reads with MiXCR, one entry per CDR3 protein. The table lists more than 150,000 distinct CDR3 sequences, less than 50% of them singletons. The patients chosen for sequencing had shown expansion of CD8+CD57+ cells (detected by flow cytometry).

The rearrangement uses TRBV9 and TRBJ2-2; 8 bases map to TRBD2. The source material was sorted CD4+, CD8+, or CD8+CD57+ T cells (not recorded which) from PBMCs. This clonotype was sampled from a human donor with aplastic anemia. The CDR3 spells CASSVGASGYTGELLF. The DNA for the CDR3 is TGTGCCAGCAGCGTAGGGGCTAGCGGGTACACCGGGGAGCTGCTTTTT.